This T cell receptor beta chain was profiled in a study of beta chain features in type 1 diabetes. The study's findings and limits: Researchers report that Type 1 diabetes patients had moderately but significantly shorter TCRB CDR3s across all four CD4+ subsets.

Sequenced material consisted of expressed TCRB transcripts (all of the isolated RNA was reverse transcribed). Produced via immunoSEQ multiplex PCR; TCRdb's table is partial and in-frame only. Here the sample spans 350,000 to 400,000 clones, around an eighth being singletons. V dropped 4 bases and J dropped 5; count of bases not matched to a gene: 1. Per germline, CDR1 SGHRS and CDR2 YFSETQ. The length of the CDR3 is 13 residues. As to this clone: The target antigen is unknown.

The sequenced sample consisted of naive CD4+ T cells from blood. The rearrangement uses TRBV5-1 and TRBJ2-5; 11 positions agree with TRBD1. The TCR originated in a woman younger than 30 with type 1 diabetes. The CDR3 coding sequence is TGCGCCAGCAGCCGGGACAGGGGGGAGACCCAGTACTTC. It specifies CASSRDRGETQYF.